The next 16 T cell receptor beta chains were all read from a single sample in a study of T cells in Graves' hyperthyroidism and ophthalmopathy. Researchers took RNA transcripts and amplified the TCR beta CDR3 regions from them. Researchers ran a first-round RT-PCR on the TCR CDR3 using the HTBI primer set. TCRdb redid the calling of the multiplex PCR reads with MiXCR, one entry per CDR3 protein. This sample has around 370,000 distinct CDR3 sequences; approximately 17% occur once, and the top ten carry 40%. The specimen was blood. Source of these receptors: a man younger than 30 with Graves' ophthalmopathy.

This clonotype has ten or more counts. The V call is TRBV24-1, the J call TRBJ1-5; a possible D gene is TRBD1 (5 bases). The CDR3 consists of 14 residues. The V end lost 3 bases, the J end lost 6 bases, and 11 bases lay between the germline ends. CDR1 KGHDR and CDR2 SFDVKD come from the germline V gene. The CDR3 reads CATSDARGFQPQHF. The CDR3 bases are TGTGCCACCAGTGATGCTAGGGGTTTTCAGCCCCAGCATTTT.

This clonotype was seen a few times. The V and J genes are TRBV6-7 and TRBJ2-3, with TRBD1 as a possible D gene (6 bases). TRBV6-7 is identified as an open reading frame with a role that is uncertain. This CDR3 spans 16 amino acids. Trimming took off 8 bases at V and 2 bases at J, with 20 bases between the two ends. In nucleotides, the CDR3 is TGTGCCAGCCTAACATGGGGGCTTTCCTCCACAGATACGCAGTATTTT. It is translated as CASLTWGLSSTDTQYF.

The table lists this clonotype with a few counts. The chain employs TRBV14 and TRBJ1-1, with 8 bases fitting TRBD1. CDR1 is SGHDN, CDR2 FVKESK, per germline. The CDR3 has 16 amino acids. V trimming: 4 bases; J trimming: 10 bases; junction bases outside the gene matches: 17. CDR3 region: CASSLNAGQANAGAFF. The DNA for the CDR3 is TGTGCCAGCAGCCTTAATGCGGGACAGGCAAACGCTGGAGCTTTCTTT.

This clonotype was seen a few times. The chain carries TRBV12-3 or TRBV12-4 and TRBJ1-2, with a tentative D call TRBD1 (5 bases). This CDR3 spans 14 amino acids. Trimming shortened V by 4 bases and J by 4 bases, and 13 bases separated the two germline ends. The CDR3 sequence: CASSYFGTSYGYTF. CDR3 DNA: TGTGCCAGCAGTTACTTCGGGACTTCCTATGGCTACACCTTC.

This clonotype was observed a handful of times. The gene calls are TRBV28 and TRBJ1-4, with no clear D. Trimming left V 2 bases short and J 8 bases short, with 12 bases between. The CDR3 loop spans 14 amino acids. Per the germline V gene, CDR1 is MDHEN and CDR2 is SYDVKM. The CDR3 spells CASSLAVYGEKLFF. As DNA, the CDR3 is TGTGCCAGCAGTTTAGCAGTTTATGGGGAAAAACTGTTTTTT.

V and J are TRBV11-2 and TRBJ2-1, with TRBD1 matching 7 bases. J lost 8 bases, V lost 4 bases, and 11 bases had no gene match. The CDR3 spans 15 residues. CDR1 is SGHAT and CDR2 is FQNNGV in the germline V gene. Here the CDR3 reads CASSSLAGGDDEQFF. The CDR3 DNA is TGTGCCAGCAGCTCTTTGGCAGGGGGAGATGATGAGCAGTTCTTC. Based on the CDR3 plus reference TRBV11-2 and TRBJ2-1, the full variable domain is EAGVAQSPRYKIIEKRQSVAFWCNPISGHATLYWYQQILGQGPKLLIQFQNNGVVDDSQLPKDRFSAERLKGVDSTLKIQPAKLEDSAVYLCASSSLAGGDDEQFFGPGTRLTVL.

There are many counts of this clonotype. CDR3 in amino acids: CASSLIGHSTDTQYF. Here the CDR3 DNA reads TGTGCCAGCAGCTTGATTGGACATAGCACAGATACGCAGTATTTT. The gene calls are TRBV5-5 and TRBJ2-3, with a tentative D call TRBD1 (5 bases). The V and J ends lost 1 base and 0 bases respectively, with 9 bases between them. CDR1 is SGHKS, CDR2 YYEKEE, per germline (reference sequence). The CDR3 totals 15 residues.

This clonotype was seen many times. The chain couples TRBV12-3 or TRBV12-4 to TRBJ1-5; D is uncertain. Trimming took off 3 bases at V and 9 bases at J, with 15 bases between the two ends. The CDR3 sequence is 14 residues long. The CDR3 DNA sequence: TGTGCCAGCAGTTTCTCGCAGGCCCTTGCGCCCCAGCATTTT. Protein product: CASSFSQALAPQHF.

This clonotype was seen repeatedly, ten times or more. The chain has TRBV11-2 and TRBJ2-5; 7 bases align to TRBD2. V was pared by 5 bases and J by 0 bases, with 6 bases of the junction left unmatched. Germline V gives CDR1 SGHAT, CDR2 FQNNGV. The CDR3 is made up of 15 amino acids. The CDR3 loop reads CASSPVGGDQETQYF. Written as DNA, the CDR3 is TGTGCCAGCAGCCCCGTGGGGGGGGACCAAGAGACCCAGTACTTC. Filled out from reference TRBV11-2 and TRBJ2-5, the complete variable domain reads EAGVAQSPRYKIIEKRQSVAFWCNPISGHATLYWYQQILGQGPKLLIQFQNNGVVDDSQLPKDRFSAERLKGVDSTLKIQPAKLEDSAVYLCASSPVGGDQETQYFGPGTRLLVL.

This clonotype has at least ten counts. This rearrangement joins TRBV27 to TRBJ2-7; 8 bases are shared with TRBD2. After removal of 8 bases from V and 2 bases from J, the junction contained 8 bases not matched to a gene. The CDR3 totals 14 residues. Germline V lookup: CDR1 MNHEY, CDR2 SMNVEV (reference sequence). The CDR3 sequence: CASSSSGGPYEQYF. The CDR3 DNA sequence: TGTGCCAGCTCCTCCTCGGGGGGGCCCTACGAGCAGTACTTC.

This clonotype was recorded at least ten times. The V and J genes are TRBV20-1 and TRBJ1-1; the match to TRBD1 covers 8 bases. The germline gives CDR1 DFQATT, CDR2 SNEGSKA (reference sequence). V shed 6 bases and J 6 bases; nucleotides not matched to a gene: 9. The CDR3 loop spans 13 amino acids. The CDR3 is CSAPGQGVAEAFF. The CDR3 DNA sequence: TGCAGTGCGCCAGGACAGGGAGTCGCTGAAGCTTTCTTT.

This clonotype was seen ten or more times. The CDR3 sequence is CASSQVSGAYEQYF. The CDR3 DNA is TGTGCCAGCAGCCAAGTGAGCGGGGCCTACGAGCAGTACTTC. The V gene is TRBV3-1, the J gene TRBJ2-7; 7 bases align to TRBD2. The V segment lost 1 base and the J segment 2 bases; nucleotides outside the gene matches: 2. The CDR3 is 14 residues long. CDR1 and CDR2 from the germline V gene are LGHDT and YNNKEL (reference sequence).

This clonotype was seen many times. The CDR3 region is CASSPSRRALPLREQYF. The CDR3 nucleotides read TGTGCCAGCAGCCCCTCACGACGGGCACTTCCATTGAGGGAGCAGTACTTC. This chain uses TRBV14 with TRBJ2-7, with no clear D. Trimming took off 4 bases at V and 7 bases at J, with 26 bases between the two ends. CDR1 SGHDN and CDR2 FVKESK come from the germline V gene. CDR3 length: 17 amino acids.

The chain uses TRBV4-1 and TRBJ2-7, with 10 bases fitting TRBD2. Germline V lookup: CDR1 MGHRA, CDR2 YSYEKL. This CDR3 comprises 16 residues. Trimming removed 4 bases from V and 2 bases from J; junction bases left unmatched: 8. The CDR3 protein is CASSPLGLAFAYEQYF. The CDR3 nucleotides read TGCGCCAGCAGCCCCCTGGGACTAGCGTTCGCCTACGAGCAGTACTTC.

The sample holds a few counts of this clonotype. The chain employs TRBV20-1 and TRBJ1-3; TRBD1 matches 7 bases. V dropped 4 bases and J dropped 2; count of bases not matched to a gene: 11. Germline assignment: CDR1 DFQATT and CDR2 SNEGSKA (reference sequence). This CDR3 comprises 16 residues. The CDR3 loop is CSATRGADVAGNTIYF. CDR3 sequence (DNA): TGCAGTGCTACCAGGGGGGCCGATGTTGCTGGAAACACCATATATTTT.

This clonotype was recorded a few times. The rearrangement joins TRBV20-1 to TRBJ2-7; D may be TRBD1 (7 bases). The germline V gene encodes CDR1 DFQATT and CDR2 SNEGSKA (reference sequence). The V and J ends lost 3 bases and 4 bases respectively, with 19 bases between them. The CDR3 runs to 15 residues. CDR3 nucleotide sequence: TGCAGTGCTAGCCTGAACAGGGGTGGGGGGTACGAGCAGTACTTC. Residues: CSASLNRGGGYEQYF.